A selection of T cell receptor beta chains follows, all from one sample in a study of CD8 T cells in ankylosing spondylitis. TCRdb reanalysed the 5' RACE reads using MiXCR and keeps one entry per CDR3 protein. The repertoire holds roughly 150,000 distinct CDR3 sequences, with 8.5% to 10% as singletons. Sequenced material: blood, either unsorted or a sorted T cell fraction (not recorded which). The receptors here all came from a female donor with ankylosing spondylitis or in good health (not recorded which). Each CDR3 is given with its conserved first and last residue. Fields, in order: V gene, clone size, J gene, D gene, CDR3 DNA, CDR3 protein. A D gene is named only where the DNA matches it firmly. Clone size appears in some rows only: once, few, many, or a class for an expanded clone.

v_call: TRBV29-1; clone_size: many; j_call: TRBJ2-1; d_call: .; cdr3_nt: TGCAGCGTTGTTGGGCGCTGGTACAATGAGCAGTTCTTC; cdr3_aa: CSVVGRWYNEQFF
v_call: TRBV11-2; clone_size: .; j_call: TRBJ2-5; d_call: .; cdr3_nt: TGTGCCAGCAGGCCGAAGGGGTATGAGACCCAGTACTTC; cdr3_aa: CASRPKGYETQYF
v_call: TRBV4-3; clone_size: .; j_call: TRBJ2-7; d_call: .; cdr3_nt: TGCGCCAGCAGCCAAGATACAGGGCAAGCCTACGAGCAGTACTTC; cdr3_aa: CASSQDTGQAYEQYF
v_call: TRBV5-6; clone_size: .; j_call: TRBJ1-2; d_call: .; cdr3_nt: TGTGCCAGCAGCCCGCGACCCCCGCGGGACTATGGCTACACCTTC; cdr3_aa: CASSPRPPRDYGYTF
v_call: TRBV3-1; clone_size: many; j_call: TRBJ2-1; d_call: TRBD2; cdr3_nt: TGTGCCAGCAGCCAAGGGGGACTAGCGGAGAACTCCTACAATGAGCAGTTCTTC; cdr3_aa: CASSQGGLAENSYNEQFF
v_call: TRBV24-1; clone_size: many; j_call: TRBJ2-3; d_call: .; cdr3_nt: TGTGCCACTCAGTTCGGGGGAGATGAGGATACGCAGTATTTT; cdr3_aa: CATQFGGDEDTQYF
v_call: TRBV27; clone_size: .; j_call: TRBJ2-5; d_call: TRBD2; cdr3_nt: TGTGACAGCAGCGAATGGGGGGGGACCCAGTACTTC; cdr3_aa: CDSSEWGGTQYF
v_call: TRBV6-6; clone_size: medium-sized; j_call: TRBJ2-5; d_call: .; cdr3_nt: TGTGCCAGCAGTTCGGCAGGGTCAGAGACCCAGTACTTC; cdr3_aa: CASSSAGSETQYF
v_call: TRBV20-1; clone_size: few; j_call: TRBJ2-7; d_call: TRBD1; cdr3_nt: TGCAGTGCTAGAGGCAGGGGGCAGAACGAGCAGTACTTC; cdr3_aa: CSARGRGQNEQYF
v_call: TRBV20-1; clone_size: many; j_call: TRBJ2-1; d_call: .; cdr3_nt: TGCAGTGCTAGTTCGCTCAATGAGCAGTTCTTC; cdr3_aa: CSASSLNEQFF
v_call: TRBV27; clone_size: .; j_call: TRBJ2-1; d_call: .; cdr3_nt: TGTGCCAGCAGTTTTACGGGGGCTAGCTACAATGAGCAGTTCTTC; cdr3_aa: CASSFTGASYNEQFF
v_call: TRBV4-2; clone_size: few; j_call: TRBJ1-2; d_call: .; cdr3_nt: TGTGCCAGCAGCCAAGAGGGTCAGGGCGTTGGCTACACCTTC; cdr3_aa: CASSQEGQGVGYTF
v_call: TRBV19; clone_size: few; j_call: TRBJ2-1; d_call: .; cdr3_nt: TGTGCCAGTAGTATAAAAGGGAACTACAATGAGCAGTTCTTC; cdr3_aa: CASSIKGNYNEQFF
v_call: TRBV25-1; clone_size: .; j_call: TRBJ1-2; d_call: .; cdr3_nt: TGTGCCAGCACCTTGGGGGGGGCTGACTATGGCTACACCTTC; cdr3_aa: CASTLGGADYGYTF
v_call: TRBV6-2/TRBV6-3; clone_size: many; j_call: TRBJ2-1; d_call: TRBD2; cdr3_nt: TGTGCCAGCTTTAAGGTACCTAGCGGGTGGGATGAGCAGTTCTTC; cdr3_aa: CASFKVPSGWDEQFF
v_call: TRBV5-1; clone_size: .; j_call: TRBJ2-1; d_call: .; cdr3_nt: TGCGCCAGCAGCCCCTTGGGTGGGACTTACTACAATGAGCAGTTCTTC; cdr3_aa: CASSPLGGTYYNEQFF
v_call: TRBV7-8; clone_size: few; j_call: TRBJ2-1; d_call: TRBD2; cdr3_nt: TGTGCCAGCAGCCCTAGTGTTCTAGCGGGACCGGTCTCCTACAATGAGCAGTTCTTC; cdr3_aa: CASSPSVLAGPVSYNEQFF
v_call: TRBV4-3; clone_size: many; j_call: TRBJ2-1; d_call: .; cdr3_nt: TGCGCCAGCAGCCAAGGCAAGGGGTGGGATTACAATGAGCAGTTCTTC; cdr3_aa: CASSQGKGWDYNEQFF
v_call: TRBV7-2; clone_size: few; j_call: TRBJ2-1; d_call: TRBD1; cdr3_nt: TGTGCCAGCAGCTTGGGGACAGGGGGCCGGAACAATGAGCAGTTCTTC; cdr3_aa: CASSLGTGGRNNEQFF
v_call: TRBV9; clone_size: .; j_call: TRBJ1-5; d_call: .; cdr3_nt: TGTGCCAGCAGCGGCGGGACGGCGAATCAGCCCCAGCATTTT; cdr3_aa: CASSGGTANQPQHF
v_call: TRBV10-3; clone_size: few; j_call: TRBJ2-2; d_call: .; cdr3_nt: TGTGCCATCAGTGTCCCATCAGACCTCGCGAACACCGGGGAGCTGTTTTTT; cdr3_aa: CAISVPSDLANTGELFF
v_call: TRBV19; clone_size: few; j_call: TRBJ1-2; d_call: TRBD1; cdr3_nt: TGTGCCAGTAGTGCCCCCGGGACAGGGGACTATGGCTACACCTTC; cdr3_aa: CASSAPGTGDYGYTF
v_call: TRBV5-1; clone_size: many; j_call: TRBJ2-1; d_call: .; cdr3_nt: TGCGCCAGCAGCCCCGAGACTATTTACAATGAGCAGTTCTTC; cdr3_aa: CASSPETIYNEQFF
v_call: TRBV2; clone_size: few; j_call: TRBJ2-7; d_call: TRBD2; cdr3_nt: TGTGCCAGCGGTATTTCGGGGGGGACCTACGAGCAGTACTTC; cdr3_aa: CASGISGGTYEQYF
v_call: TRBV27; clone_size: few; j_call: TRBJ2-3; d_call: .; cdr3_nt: TGTGCCAGCAGCCCGACTACGGCCCACTCACATACGCAGTATTTT; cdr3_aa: CASSPTTAHSHTQYF
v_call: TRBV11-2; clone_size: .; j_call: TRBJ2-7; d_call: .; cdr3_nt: TGTGCCAGCAGCTTAGAACTAACTGGGGTTTACGAGCAGTACTTC; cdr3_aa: CASSLELTGVYEQYF
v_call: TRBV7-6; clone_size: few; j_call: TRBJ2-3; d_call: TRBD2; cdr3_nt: TGTGCCAGCAGCTTGAGCGGGGTGAGCACAGATACGCAGTATTTT; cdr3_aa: CASSLSGVSTDTQYF
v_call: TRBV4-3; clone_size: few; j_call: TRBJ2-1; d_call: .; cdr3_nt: TGCGCCAGCAGCCGGCGTAGGTCAGTTCACAATGAGCAGTTCTTC; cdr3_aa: CASSRRRSVHNEQFF
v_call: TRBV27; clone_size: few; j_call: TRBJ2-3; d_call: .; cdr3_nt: TGTGCCAGCAGTTTAAGGGGCGCGCGGAGCACAGATACGCAGTATTTT; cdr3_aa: CASSLRGARSTDTQYF
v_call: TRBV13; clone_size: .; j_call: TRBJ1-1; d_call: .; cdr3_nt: TGTGCCAGCTGTGAACAGGAGCGAGGGACTGAAGCTTTCTTT; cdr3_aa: CASCEQERGTEAFF
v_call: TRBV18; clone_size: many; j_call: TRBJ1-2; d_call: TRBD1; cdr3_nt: TGTGCCAGCTCTTCCGGGACAGATAAGAACTATGGCTACACCTTC; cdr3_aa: CASSSGTDKNYGYTF
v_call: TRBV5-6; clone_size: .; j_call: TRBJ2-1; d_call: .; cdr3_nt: TGTGCCAGCAGCCAGGGGGGGGACTACAATGAGCAGTTCTTC; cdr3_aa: CASSQGGDYNEQFF
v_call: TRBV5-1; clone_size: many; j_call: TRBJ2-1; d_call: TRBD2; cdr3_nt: TGCGCCAGCAGCTTCGGGAGGGAGCAGTTCTTC; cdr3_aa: CASSFGREQFF
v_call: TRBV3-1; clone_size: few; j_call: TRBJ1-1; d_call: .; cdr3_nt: TGTGCCAGCAGCCACATATCGACAACTGACACTGAAGCTTTCTTT; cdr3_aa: CASSHISTTDTEAFF
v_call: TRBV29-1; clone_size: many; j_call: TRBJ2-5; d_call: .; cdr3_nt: TGCAGCGTTATCAGAGGCGAAGAGACCCAGTACTTC; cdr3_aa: CSVIRGEETQYF
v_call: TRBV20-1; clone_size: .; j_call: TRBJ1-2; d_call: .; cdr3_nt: TGCAGTGCCAGTAACTCCAATGGCTACACCTTC; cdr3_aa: CSASNSNGYTF
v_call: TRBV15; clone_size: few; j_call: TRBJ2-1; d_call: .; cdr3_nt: TGTGCCACCAGCCCTTTGAGAAATGAGCAGTTCTTC; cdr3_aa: CATSPLRNEQFF
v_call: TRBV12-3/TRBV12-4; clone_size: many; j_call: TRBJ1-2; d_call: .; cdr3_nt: TGTGCCAGCGGTTTCGGGGGGCTCGAGGGCTACACCTTC; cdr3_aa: CASGFGGLEGYTF
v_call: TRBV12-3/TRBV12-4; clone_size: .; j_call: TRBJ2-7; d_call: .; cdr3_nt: TGTGCCAGCAACCTTGGTCGGCGGGTCAGTATCCTCTACGAGCAGTACTTC; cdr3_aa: CASNLGRRVSILYEQYF
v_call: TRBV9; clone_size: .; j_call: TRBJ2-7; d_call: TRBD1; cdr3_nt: TGTGCCAGCAGCGTAGGGGACAGCGTCTACGAGCAGTACTTC; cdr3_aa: CASSVGDSVYEQYF
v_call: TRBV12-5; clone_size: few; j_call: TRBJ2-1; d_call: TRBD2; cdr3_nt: TGTGCTAGTGGTTTTGTCCGCGGGACTAGCGGGAGCGATGAGCAGTTCTTC; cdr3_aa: CASGFVRGTSGSDEQFF